The source of this T cell receptor (beta chain) is a study of T-cell memory formation after mild COVID-19. 5'RACE primed at constant segments yielded TCR alpha and TCR beta cDNA libraries bearing sample barcodes and UMIs. MiXCR was run by TCRdb on the 5' RACE reads, yielding one entry per CDR3 protein. The sample contains approximately 570,000 distinct CDR3 sequences, more than 15% of which appear only once. The ends lost 5 bases at V and 5 bases at J; junction bases unmatched: 9. The germline V gene has CDR1 SGHRS and CDR2 YFSETQ. This CDR3 is built from 16 residues. General study results and limits: There was a balanced CD4/CD8 profile in clones contracting day 15 to 85, and later expanders leaned CD4+.

Only one count was recorded for this clonotype. Its antigen remains unknown. Input material: PBMCs or a T cell subset sorted from them (not recorded which). This clonotype originated in an adult woman who had mild COVID-19 (a few samples of this study predate the infection). Cell type and time point are not known. This chain joins TRBV5-1 and TRBJ2-3; 12 positions match TRBD2. This chain's CDR3 is CASRPRRLAGEDTQYF. For the CDR3, the DNA is TGCGCCAGCAGACCGAGACGACTAGCGGGAGAAGATACGCAGTATTTT.